The 15 T cell receptor beta chains in this list originate from one sample, sequenced in a study of T cells in narcolepsy. Using immunoSEQ multiplex PCR, the repertoire was profiled, and TCRdb retains in-frame clones only, with some absent. The sample records tens of thousands of clones, approximately 84% being singletons. The specimen sequenced was CD45RA- memory CD4+ T cells from PBMCs. These receptors all stem from a human donor with narcolepsy.

A note on this clone: One end of the junction varies from germline; a read error may be responsible. V usage is TRBV7-7 and J usage is TRBJ2-1, with D unclear. The CDR3 totals 13 residues. Looked up from germline, CDR1 is SSHAT and CDR2 is FNYEAQ (reference sequence). The CDR3 DNA reads TGTGCTAGCAGCTTAGGAAACCTCAATGAGCAGTTCTTC. Translating gives CASSLGNLNEQFF. The full variable domain, completed using reference TRBV7-7 and TRBJ2-1, is GAGVSQSPRYKVTKRGQDVTLRCDPISSHATLYWYQQALGQGPEFLTYFNYEAQPDKSGLPSDRFSAERPEGSISTLTIQRTEQRDSAMYRCASSLGNLNEQFFGPGTRLTVL.

This chain links TRBV28 with TRBJ2-7; the D is unclear. The CDR3 spans 10 residues. The germline V gene has CDR1 MDHEN and CDR2 SYDVKM. Trimming cost V 3 bases and J 6 bases, with 3 bases left between them. The CDR3 sequence is CASSLVEQYF. CDR3 nucleotides: TGTGCCAGCAGTTTGGTCGAGCAGTACTTC.

The chain joins TRBV19 to TRBJ2-1; maybe TRBD2 (6 bases). With 7 bases removed from V and 7 bases from J, the gap between germline ends came to 20 bases. Germline CDR1 is LNHDA and CDR2 is SQIVND (reference sequence). This CDR3 comprises 15 residues. The CDR3 region has the DNA TGTGCCAGTACCCCCGGGAGCGTCCAGACAAATGAGCAGTTCTTC. Amino acid sequence: CASTPGSVQTNEQFF.

In this sample, this clone turned up once. V is TRBV4-1 and J is TRBJ1-2; no clear D gene. This CDR3 comprises 15 residues. CDR1 and CDR2 (germline): MGHRA, YSYEKL. V gave up 1 base and J gave up 5 bases, with 14 bases separating them. The CDR3 DNA reads as TGCGCCAGCAGCCAAGGCATCGAACAGCATTATGGCTACACCTTC. Its translation is CASSQGIEQHYGYTF.

This clone was detected once. This chain uses TRBV28 with TRBJ2-5; D remains unclear. This CDR3 comprises 12 residues. The V end was cut by 5 bases, the J end by 5 bases, with 9 bases between. Germline V gene lookup returns CDR1 MDHEN and CDR2 SYDVKM. The CDR3 spells CASSPDSETQYF. As DNA, the CDR3 is TGTGCCAGCAGTCCCGACTCGGAGACCCAGTACTTC.

The J gene is TRBJ2-7, the V gene TRBV13; a weak D match, TRBD2 (5 bases). The CDR3 consists of 15 residues. V was shortened by 3 bases and J by 7 bases, with 19 bases between the two germline ends. CDR1 is PRHDT and CDR2 is FYEKMQ in the germline V gene (reference sequence). The CDR3 DNA follows: TGTGCCAGCAGCTTTGAGGGCATCGGGAATCGGGAGCAGTACTTC. Its translation is CASSFEGIGNREQYF.

The V gene is TRBV7-8, the J gene TRBJ2-5; 8 positions agree with TRBD2. The CDR3 has 18 residues. J was trimmed by 4 bases and V by 4 bases; bases with no gene match: 17. Germline lookup yields CDR1 SGHVS and CDR2 FQNEAQ. In DNA, the CDR3 is TGTGCCAGCAGCTCCGCACCAACTAGGGGCGGGAGGAGAGAGACCCAGTACTTC. Translating it yields CASSSAPTRGGRRETQYF.

This clone was picked up a small number of times. The genes are TRBV28 and TRBJ2-7; D is uncertain. With 3 bases removed from V and 3 bases from J, the gap between germline ends came to 21 bases. The CDR3 spans 17 residues. CDR1 is MDHEN, CDR2 SYDVKM, per germline. CDR3 protein: CASSFLQPRPSSYEQYF. CDR3 DNA: TGTGCCAGCAGTTTTCTCCAGCCCCGGCCGTCAAGCTACGAGCAGTACTTC.

The CDR3 is CASRLRYGQPQHF. Here the CDR3 DNA reads TGTGCCAGCCGTCTCCGCTACGGGCAGCCCCAGCATTTT. The chain links TRBV28 to TRBJ1-5, with unresolved D. CDR3 size: 13 residues. Germline assignment: CDR1 MDHEN and CDR2 SYDVKM. V was shortened by 8 bases and J by 7 bases, with 15 bases between the two germline ends.

The chain couples TRBV29-1 to TRBJ1-2; 9 nucleotides agree with TRBD1. Losses at the gene ends were 7 bases for V and 8 bases for J; bases not matched to a gene: 5. Germline values: CDR1 SQVTM, CDR2 ANQGSEA. The CDR3 sequence is 11 residues long. CDR3 bases: TGCAGCGCCGGGGACAGGGACGGCTACACCTTC. Encoded protein: CSAGDRDGYTF.

The chain combines TRBV28 with TRBJ2-4; a weak D match, TRBD2 (7 bases). The CDR3 sequence is 14 residues long. Germline V gives CDR1 MDHEN, CDR2 SYDVKM. Trimming pared 5 bases from V and 7 bases from J, leaving 15 bases between. The CDR3 DNA follows: TGTGCCAGCAGTAGGGGGAGGGCCCTGAACATTCAGTACTTC. It encodes CASSRGRALNIQYF.

The chain combines TRBV11-2 with TRBJ1-2, with 8 bases matching TRBD1. V lost 5 bases, J lost 7 bases, and 6 bases stayed unmatched. The CDR3 runs 13 residues. CDR1 is SGHAT and CDR2 is FQNNGV in the germline V gene. The DNA of the CDR3 is TGTGCCAGCAGCGAGTTAGACAGGGGTGGCTACACCTTC. Translation: CASSELDRGGYTF.

CDR3 region: CASSSDLAETQYF. CDR3 DNA: TGTGCCAGTAGTTCAGACCTCGCCGAGACCCAGTACTTC. The genes are TRBV19 and TRBJ2-5, with no clear D. The ends were cut back, 5 bases at V and 5 bases at J, with 12 bases in the middle. Germline V gene data show CDR1 as LNHDA and CDR2 as SQIVND (reference sequence). This CDR3 is built from 13 residues.

This chain uses TRBV5-1 with TRBJ2-3; D is unresolved. The germline gives CDR1 SGHRS, CDR2 YFSETQ. The germline V and J ends were trimmed by 3 bases and 3 bases, with 23 bases remaining between them. The CDR3 is made up of 18 amino acids. In nucleotides, the CDR3 is TGCGCCAGCAGCTCAAATTACAGTTTTAGGACGACAACAGATACGCAGTATTTT. Translating it yields CASSSNYSFRTTTDTQYF.

V and J are TRBV27 and TRBJ2-3; D might be TRBD1 (6 bases). This CDR3 contains 13 residues. Germline CDR1 is MNHEY and CDR2 is SMNVEV (reference sequence). Trimming took 3 bases from V and 5 from J, leaving 9 bases between them. Here the CDR3 DNA reads TGTGCCAGCAGTTTGCGGACAGTAGATACGCAGTATTTT. Its translation: CASSLRTVDTQYF.